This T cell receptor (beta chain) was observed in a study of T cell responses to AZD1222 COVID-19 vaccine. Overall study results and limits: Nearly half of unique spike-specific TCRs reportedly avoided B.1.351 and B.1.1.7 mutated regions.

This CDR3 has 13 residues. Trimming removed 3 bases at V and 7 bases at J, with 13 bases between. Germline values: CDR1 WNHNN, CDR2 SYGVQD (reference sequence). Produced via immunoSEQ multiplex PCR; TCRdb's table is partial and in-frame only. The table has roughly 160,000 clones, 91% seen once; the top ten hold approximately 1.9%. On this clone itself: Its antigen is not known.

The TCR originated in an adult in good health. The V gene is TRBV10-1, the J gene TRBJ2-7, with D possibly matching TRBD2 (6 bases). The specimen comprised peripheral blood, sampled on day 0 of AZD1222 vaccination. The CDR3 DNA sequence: TGCGCCAGCAGTGACTCCGGGACTTGGGAGCAGTACTTC. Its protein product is CASSDSGTWEQYF.